The sample holds a few counts of the clone carrying this TCR beta chain. This sample stems from a study of blood T cell repertoires in COVID-19. Across the study: The study drew acute and convalescent COVID-19 samples from the United States, Italy and Spain. Sources were T cells, B-cell-depleted T cells, or PBMCs; the material itself was cDNA or gDNA.

Here immunoSEQ multiplex PCR was the method, and the copy in TCRdb shows in-frame clones only, minus some. The sample yields roughly 240,000 clones, about 82% seen once. The source of this sequence is a woman aged 45 to 65 with acute COVID-19. The source material was PBMCs or T cells enriched from blood (not recorded which).

The CDR3 coding sequence is TGTGCCAGCAGCTTTAGCGGGGGGTCGTACAATGAGCAGTTCTTC. Translating gives CASSFSGGSYNEQFF. The chain couples TRBV11-1 to TRBJ2-1, with 10 bases lining up with TRBD2. There are 15 residues in the CDR3. Germline V lookup: CDR1 SGHAT, CDR2 FQDESV (reference sequence). With 3 bases clipped from V and 4 bases from J, the junction kept 3 bases outside the gene matches.